This TCR beta chain was sequenced in a study of Graves' ophthalmopathy and Graves' hyperthyroidism. Study-wide findings and caveats: The model forecast ophthalmopathy progression, reaching roughly 70% sensitivity and 72% to 75% specificity.

Patients were excluded if they had other autoimmune diseases or uncontrolled infections, and likewise if pregnancy or lactation applied. Diagnostic conclusions were grounded in clinical symptoms, serum thyroxine, TRAb, thyroid ultrasound and orbital computed tomography. PBMCs had their origin in fresh peripheral blood (about 10 ml). Amplification targeted the TCR beta CDR3 regions, with RNA transcripts as the source material. HTBI-primed first-round RT-PCR preceded second-round multiplex PCR. MiXCR, applied by TCRdb to the multiplex PCR reads, yields one record per CDR3 protein. Of some 240,000 distinct CDR3 sequences listed, around 45% are singletons. The germline gives CDR1 SGHDN, CDR2 FVKESK. V lost 0 bases to trimming and J lost 2 bases, with 7 bases between them. This CDR3 contains 14 residues. This clonotype has only a few counts. As yet, its antigen is unknown.

The source of this sequence is an adult man with Graves' ophthalmopathy. Sequenced sample: peripheral blood. V is TRBV14 and J is TRBJ1-2; possibly TRBD1 for D (6 bases). The CDR3 protein is CASSQDQGNYGYTF. The DNA for the CDR3 is TGTGCCAGCAGCCAAGATCAGGGGAACTATGGCTACACCTTC.